The text below deals with one T cell receptor beta chain. Antigen: not known. This record belongs to a study of response to subunit inactivated influenza vaccine. Study results and caveats: That few new T cells are recruited by each seasonal influenza vaccination was the authors' suggestion.

MiXCR, applied by TCRdb to the RT-PCR reads, yields one record per CDR3 protein. The table records 290,000 or so distinct CDR3 sequences, approximately 23% of them present only once. This CDR3 is built from 11 residues. V was clipped by 7 bases and J by 4 bases, with 10 bases between them. In germline, CDR1 is SQVTM, CDR2 ANQGSEA. The rearrangement uses TRBV29-1 and TRBJ1-2; D not certain. Here the sequenced sample was PBMCs from blood, taken approximately 20 months after vaccination. The receptor was derived from a man between 45 and 75 years old who received an inactivated influenza vaccine. CDR3 amino acids: CSGAGIYGYTF. CDR3 nucleotide sequence: TGCAGCGGCGCCGGGATCTATGGCTACACCTTC. Combining the CDR3 with reference TRBV29-1 and TRBJ1-2 gives the whole variable domain SAVISQKPSRDICQRGTSLTIQCQVDSQVTMMFWYRQQPGQSLTLIATANQGSEATYESGFVIDKFPISRPNLTFSTLTVSNMSPEDSSIYLCSGAGIYGYTFGSGTRLTVV.